These 21 T cell receptor beta chains share one sample of origin, sequenced in a study of identifying expanded T cells in peripheral blood. Sequenced by immunoSEQ multiplex PCR; TCRdb stores in-frame clones only, minus some. Of 85,000 to 100,000 clones in the sample, 88% were seen once. The specimen sequenced was blood. The receptors come from a person aged 18-69 years in good health.

The V gene is TRBV21-1, the J gene TRBJ2-7; the table's D call TRBD1 went unverified against the DNA. TRBV21-1 is listed as a pseudogene. CDR3 size: 16 residues. The CDR3 nucleotides read TGTGCCAGCAAGATATACAGGGACAACTATTACTACGAGCAGTACTTC. Protein: CASKIYRDNYYYEQYF.

This clone was counted only a few times. This chain joins TRBV6-1 and TRBJ2-7; D gene unclear. This CDR3 comprises 13 residues. The V end was cut by 2 bases, the J end by 3 bases, with 8 bases between. The germline V gene has CDR1 MNHNS and CDR2 SASEGT. CDR3 nucleotides: TGTGCCAGCAGTGAACAGATTGGCTACGAGCAGTACTTC. Protein product: CASSEQIGYEQYF.

CDR3 DNA: TGTGCCAGCAGCCTTATGGGGCAGGGGATCGGAGATACGCAGTATTTT. Encoded protein: CASSLMGQGIGDTQYF. The rearrangement uses TRBV28 and TRBJ2-3, with TRBD1 as a possible D gene (6 bases). Per the germline V gene, CDR1 is MDHEN and CDR2 is SYDVKM. The CDR3 covers 16 residues. V lost 6 bases, J lost 5 bases, and 21 bases lay in between.

The chain combines TRBV28 with TRBJ1-1; D is unclear. From germline, CDR1 is MDHEN and CDR2 SYDVKM. The V end lost 4 bases, the J end lost 1 base, and 10 bases lay between the germline ends. The CDR3 spans 14 residues. CDR3: CASSSTVENTEAFF. CDR3 nucleotide sequence: TGTGCCAGCAGTTCAACAGTGGAGAACACTGAAGCTTTCTTT.

CDR3 in DNA: TGTGCCAGCAGCTTAGTTCAGGGGGCGATAGGGGAAAAACTGTTTTTT. Protein: CASSLVQGAIGEKLFF. The chain carries TRBV7-8 and TRBJ1-4; 8 bases line up with TRBD1. The CDR3 has 16 amino acids. The ends lost 1 base at V and 8 bases at J; junction bases unmatched: 9. The germline V gene has CDR1 SGHVS and CDR2 FQNEAQ.

This chain connects TRBV6-5 to TRBJ2-2; 9 bases agree with TRBD1. V shed 6 bases and J 0 bases; nucleotides not matched to a gene: 2. This CDR3 is built from 15 residues. Germline-derived CDR1 and CDR2 are MNHEY and SVGAGI. The chain's CDR3 is CASSRTGANTGELFF. Here the CDR3 DNA reads TGTGCCAGCAGCCGGACAGGGGCGAACACCGGGGAGCTGTTTTTT.

The chain joins TRBV7-3 to TRBJ2-2; D assignment may be TRBD1 or TRBD2 (5 bases each). There are 16 residues in the CDR3. Trimming took off 5 bases at V and 0 bases at J, with 13 bases between the two ends. The germline gives CDR1 SGHTA, CDR2 FQGTGA. This chain's CDR3 is CASSLVGTANTGELFF. In DNA, the CDR3 is TGTGCCAGCAGCCTCGTTGGGACCGCGAACACCGGGGAGCTGTTTTTT.

V is TRBV9 and J is TRBJ2-7; D assignment may be TRBD1 or TRBD2 (5 bases each). In germline, CDR1 is SGDLS, CDR2 YYNGEE. Trimming left V 2 bases short and J 2 bases short, with 11 bases between. The CDR3 is 14 amino acids. The DNA of the CDR3 is TGTGCCAGCAGCGTTTGGGACGGTCCCTACGAGCAGTACTTC. It translates to CASSVWDGPYEQYF.

The rearrangement uses TRBV28 and TRBJ2-2, with D possibly TRBD2 on 5 matching bases. The CDR3 sequence is 13 residues long. V lost 1 base and J 7 bases, leaving 7 bases between the germline ends. Germline V lookup: CDR1 MDHEN, CDR2 SYDVKM. The CDR3 bases are TGTGCCAGCAGTTTATTGGGAGTCGGGGAGCTGTTTTTT. Its protein is CASSLLGVGELFF.

The rearrangement joins TRBV30 to TRBJ1-6; 8 nucleotides align to TRBD1. Germline-derived CDR1 and CDR2 are GTSNPN and SVGIG (reference sequence). The trim removed 5 bases at V and 0 bases at J, leaving 9 bases unmatched. The CDR3 is 17 residues long. The CDR3 DNA reads as TGTGCCTGGGACAGGGGCCGCCGCAGCTCCTATAATTCACCCCTCCACTTT. It yields the protein CAWDRGRRSSYNSPLHF.

This clone was seen a single time. The chain couples TRBV4-2 to TRBJ1-2; D call uncertain. Germline V gives CDR1 LGHNA, CDR2 YNFKEQ. V was trimmed by 4 bases and J by 3 bases, leaving 12 bases between them. There are 14 residues in the CDR3. This CDR3 is CASSPPERYYGYTF. The CDR3, as DNA: TGTGCCAGCAGCCCCCCCGAGAGGTACTATGGCTACACCTTC.

The chain links TRBV10-1 to TRBJ2-2; D gene unclear. CDR1 is WNHNN and CDR2 is SYGVQD in the germline V gene (reference sequence). The CDR3 covers 17 residues. V shed 1 base and J shed 4 bases, with 16 bases lying between them. The CDR3 spells CASSEFWPSPPTGELFF. The CDR3 DNA sequence: TGCGCCAGCAGTGAGTTTTGGCCCTCACCCCCCACCGGGGAGCTGTTTTTT.

The genes are TRBV7-2 and TRBJ2-1, with 12 bases matching TRBD2. Germline values: CDR1 SGHTA, CDR2 FQGNSA. The CDR3 has 14 amino acids. V shed 2 bases and J 8 bases; nucleotides not matched to a gene: 1. DNA of the CDR3: TGTGCCAGCAGCTTACTAGCGGGAGGGGATGAGCAGTTCTTC. It is translated as CASSLLAGGDEQFF.

The chain recombines TRBV18 with TRBJ2-7, with D perhaps TRBD1 (6 bases). From germline, CDR1 is KGHSH and CDR2 LQKENI. Trimming left V 4 bases short and J 6 bases short, with 16 bases between. This CDR3 is 14 amino acids long. Written as DNA, the CDR3 is TGTGCCAGCTCACGACAACAGGGATCCGGCGAGCAGTACTTC. Translated: CASSRQQGSGEQYF.

CDR3 region: CAIGEGPNTGELFF. The CDR3 DNA sequence: TGTGCCATCGGGGAGGGACCGAACACCGGGGAGCTGTTTTTT. The V and J genes are TRBV7-3 and TRBJ2-2; 7 bases agree with TRBD2. CDR3 length: 14 amino acids. Germline values: CDR1 SGHTA, CDR2 FQGTGA. Trimming removed 10 bases from V and 0 bases from J; junction bases left unmatched: 5.

This clone was seen only a few times. The chain uses TRBV20-1 and TRBJ2-3; 7 bases are a match to TRBD2. This CDR3 comprises 11 residues. J was trimmed by 4 bases and V by 6 bases; bases with no gene match: 1. Per germline, CDR1 DFQATT and CDR2 SNEGSKA (reference sequence). In nucleotides, the CDR3 is TGCAGTGCGGGGGGGGCAGATACGCAGTATTTT. This sequence encodes CSAGGADTQYF.

Of note for this clone: The junction does not match germline at one end; this may be a read error. This specimen includes other DNA sequences encoding the same CDR3. J is TRBJ1-2 and V is TRBV6-1; 7 nucleotides match TRBD1. The CDR3 loop spans 13 amino acids. The germline V gene has CDR1 MNHNS and CDR2 SASEGT. Here the CDR3 reads CASSGQENYGYTF. CDR3 bases: TGTGCCAGTAGTGGACAGGAGAACTATGGCTACACCTTC.

Turning to this clone: In the same sample, other DNA sequences code for this CDR3. The chain employs TRBV6-4 and TRBJ2-3; 9 bases agree with TRBD2. Germline-derived CDR1 and CDR2 are MRHNA and SNTAGT. The trim removed 0 bases at V and 0 bases at J, leaving 1 base unmatched. The CDR3 is 16 amino acids. CDR3 region: CASSDSAGGSTDTQYF. CDR3 nucleotide sequence: TGTGCCAGCAGTGACTCAGCGGGGGGAAGCACAGATACGCAGTATTTT.

The V call is TRBV28, the J call TRBJ1-5; no clear D. The germline gives CDR1 MDHEN, CDR2 SYDVKM. The length of the CDR3 is 13 residues. V lost 4 bases and J lost 0, with 4 bases in between. The CDR3 sequence: CASSYDSNQPQHF. DNA of the CDR3: TGTGCCAGCAGTTACGATAGCAATCAGCCCCAGCATTTT.

The chain has TRBV6-5 and TRBJ1-2, with 9 bases lining up with TRBD1. The CDR3 is 15 residues long. Germline values: CDR1 MNHEY, CDR2 SVGAGI. The V gene end was trimmed by 6 bases and the J gene end by 3 bases; junction bases not matched to a gene: 8. CDR3 nucleotide sequence: TGTGCCAGCAGCCGACCGGGACAGGGATACTATGGCTACACCTTC. Amino acid sequence: CASSRPGQGYYGYTF.

In this sample, this clone turned up once. This sequence joins TRBV5-1 and TRBJ1-2; D call uncertain. This CDR3 is built from 14 residues. The V and J ends lost 0 bases and 7 bases respectively, with 13 bases between them. CDR1 is SGHRS, CDR2 YFSETQ, per germline. The CDR3 here is CASSLEVSGGGYTF. For the CDR3, the DNA is TGCGCCAGCAGCTTGGAGGTGTCGGGTGGTGGCTACACCTTC.